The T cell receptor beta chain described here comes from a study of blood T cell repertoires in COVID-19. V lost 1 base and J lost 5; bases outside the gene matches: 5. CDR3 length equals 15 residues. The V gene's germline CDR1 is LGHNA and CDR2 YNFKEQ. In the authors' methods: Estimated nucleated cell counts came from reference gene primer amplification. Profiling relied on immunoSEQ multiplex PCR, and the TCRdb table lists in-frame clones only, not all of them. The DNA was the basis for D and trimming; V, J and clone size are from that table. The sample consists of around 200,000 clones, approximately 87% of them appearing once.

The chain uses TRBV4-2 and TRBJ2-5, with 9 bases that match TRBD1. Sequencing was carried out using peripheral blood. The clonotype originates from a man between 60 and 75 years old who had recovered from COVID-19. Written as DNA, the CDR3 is TGTGCCAGCAGCCAAGGAGGGACAGGGAGGGAGACCCAGTACTTC. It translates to CASSQGGTGRETQYF.